The source of this T cell receptor (beta chain) is a study of T cell responses to AZD1222 COVID-19 vaccine. Findings of the study overall: Clonal diversity was possibly underestimated, and the donors were mostly white British, with more females. Only five to seven AZD1222 recipients tested seropositive at baseline. Unmutated regions of variants are reportedly targeted by nearly half of spike-specific TCRs.

Germline V gene lookup returns CDR1 SGHAT and CDR2 FQNNGV. The junction had 3 bases not matched to a gene; V was cut back by 3 bases and J by 1 base. This CDR3 contains 14 residues. On this clone itself: The target antigen is unknown. The sample has other DNA sequences that encode this CDR3 too.

Clones were read by immunoSEQ multiplex PCR, and TCRdb kept only the in-frame ones, dropping some. The sample lists 140,000 or so clones, approximately 91% occurring once. This sequence joins TRBV11-2 and TRBJ2-7, with TRBD2 matching 7 bases. The TCR originated in an adult in good health. The sequenced sample was peripheral blood, obtained on day 0 of AZD1222 vaccination. The CDR3 DNA reads TGTGCCAGCAGCTTTGAGCGGGGATCCTACGAGCAGTACTTC. As protein: CASSFERGSYEQYF.